This T cell receptor beta chain was recovered during a study of T cell clusters in autoimmune cytopenias (dated by TCRdb to between 2017 and 2020). Regarding the complete study: A mean age of around 56 years and a median age of roughly 60 years were recorded for the healthy donor controls, of whom about half of the roughly 43 were female. The median TRB sequencing depth was 51,575 reads per sample, and the median number of distinct TRB clonotypes was about 2,400 per sample. Peripheral blood TRB and IGH repertoires were sequenced in autoimmune cytopenia patients at active disease and during treatment follow-up, alongside healthy, CLL and autoimmune hepatitis controls. The goal of the study was to determine whether autoimmune cytopenia patients have a disease-specific immune repertoire signature that could serve as a blood-based biomarker. For primary cytopenia, the controls were roughly 24 age-matched healthy donors, and for secondary cytopenia, the controls were over eleven age-matched CLL patients. The comparison group for autoimmune hepatitis repertoires was 23 healthy donors matched for age and sex. What the study reported, not specific to this receptor: The T cell clusters were defined only in silico, and the functional role of the clusters still needed to be validated experimentally. The TRB repertoire shifts, including less even repertoires in secondary cytopenia and CLL, mostly reflected lymphoma bias and not autoimmunity. Almost three-fold more exclusive TRB clusters were observed in healthy donors than in active autoimmune hepatitis patients, consistent with an autoimmunity-wide signature. The cluster-lack signature was not observed for secondary cytopenia versus CLL, as the signature was apparently masked by the dominant lymphoma-associated repertoire. A lack of physiological T cell clusters in primary autoimmune cytopenia patients was suggested by GLIPH, as 51 clusters were found to be exclusive to healthy donors versus some 15 exclusive to patients.

Turning to this clonotype: Its recognized antigen is unknown.

For each sample, TRB amplification used 200 to 250 ng of peripheral blood genomic DNA, equal to some 35,000 genome equivalents. TRB rearrangements were amplified by multiplex PCR using a touch-down protocol with TRB-A and TRB-B primer pools mixed in one tube. Illumina adapters and sample indices were added to the amplicons through two consecutive PCR reactions using Phusion HS II polymerase. Amplicons were gel-purified with the NucleoSpin Gel and PCR Clean-up kit, then quantified by Qubit and quality-checked on an Agilent 2100 Bioanalyzer. Sequencing of the libraries was performed on an Illumina MiSeq with 600-cycle, single-indexed, paired-end runs. As for the original processing: Alignment and assembly of TRB reads were performed with MiXCR version 2.1.12 and the default MiXCR reference library. Each unique CDR3 nucleotide sequence defined a clone, and only productive sequences with at least two reads were analysed. To assess repertoire diversity, an R script computed alpha-parameterized diversity profiles (alpha 0 to 5), which included the Shannon (alpha 1) and Simpson (alpha 2) indices. The tcR package was used to compute combinatorial TRB VJ usage, and cohorts were compared on this usage by principal component analysis with ade4. GLIPH clustering of TCRbeta CDR3s was carried out on cohort pairs matched by age and read depth, and cluster frequencies were compared by Wilcoxon test. Each CDR3 protein sequence appears as one entry after TCRdb reprocessed the reads, and no DNA is included. In this record, the V and J calls reflect TCRdb's handling and not the investigators' own analysis. The table for this sample lists approximately 12,000 distinct CDR3 sequences. The top ten constitute around 20% of the sample.

These data were also reused for a study on T cell repertoires in aging, cancer and after chemotherapy. As that second paper reports: Donors were distributed across six age groups ranging from 30 or younger to 70 or older, with at least three individuals included per group. Control TCR repertoires from healthy donors were recorded over several months to years, and clear clonal overlap was observed across re-sampling. The full dataset contained 7 million to 9.5 million TCR reads. Untreated patients with hematological or solid cancers showed significantly lower blood TCR diversity and higher clonality than age-matched healthy donors. Declining TCR diversity with age in healthy donors was mainly explained by loss of richness; in cancer patients, loss of evenness also contributed. In both cancer cohorts, median generation probability rose over the chemotherapy interval, which suggests that the repertoire was reconstituted through rebound thymic output. The authors noted that the repertoire data do not allow conclusions about immunological memory after chemotherapy. To look at immunoaging and at how T cells reconstitute after chemotherapy, the study profiled TCR beta repertoires in peripheral blood from both healthy donors and cancer patients. The cohort comprised 218 cancer patients, over 90 with hematological and fewer than 140 with solid cancers, plus 95 healthy donors as a reference group. Processing of the TRB sequences was carried out with MiXCR versions 2.12 and 3.0.5. Repertoire metrics included Shannon diversity, evenness, clonality (one minus evenness), and alpha-parameterized diversity profiles from alpha 0 to 5. The IGoR algorithm was used to compute generation probabilities of clones in paired pre- and post-chemotherapy samples.

The sequencing sample was made of peripheral blood. This receptor was obtained from a human donor in good health.

This receptor carries the CDR3 CASNPSRGSSGNTIYF. The sequence joins TRBV19 to TRBJ1-3. From the cysteine through the phenylalanine, the CDR3 covers 16 amino acids. No DNA is recorded. Taken from the germline V gene (reference sequence), the CDR1 and CDR2 loops are LNHDA and SQIVND.